This T cell receptor (beta chain) was captured in a study of neurological immune-mediated disorders. From 2 million PBMCs stored at -80 C, the unsorted libraries were generated. General study findings and limits: When the repertoires were sorted by phylogenetic grouping, those of 18 of 34 multiple sclerosis patients ended up in one related-CDR3 cluster, a possible signature. The greatest TCR clonal expansion appeared in HTLV-1-associated myelopathy and the smallest, falling below healthy controls, in multiple sclerosis.

The CDR3 loop spans 16 amino acids. This clonotype was seen many times. Its matching antigen is unknown. The team produced cDNA through 5'RACE using 10-nucleotide random UMIs. TCRdb passed the 5' RACE reads through MiXCR, listing each CDR3 protein once. Of more than 50,000 distinct CDR3 sequences in the sample, roughly 3.5% were seen once. This clonotype was obtained from a woman aged 55-69 years with multiple sclerosis. V is TRBV21-1 and J is TRBJ1-5. TRBV21-1 is termed a pseudogene. Sequencing was done on a sample of PBMCs. DNA for the CDR3: TGTGCCAGCAGCAAAGGGGGTCCGGATAGCAATCAGCCCCAGCATTTT. This gives the protein CASSKGGPDSNQPQHF.